Shown below are 8 T cell receptor beta chains from a single sample sequenced in a study of blood T cell repertoires in COVID-19. The table came from immunoSEQ multiplex PCR; TCRdb's copy has only in-frame clones and leaves some out. This table has hundreds of thousands of clones, around nine tenths appearing once. The sequenced material came from peripheral blood. Receptors originate from a woman in her 30s with acute or convalescent COVID-19.

The chain is built from TRBV2 and TRBJ2-3, with 8 bases fitting TRBD2. The CDR3 covers 16 residues. Germline assignment: CDR1 SNHLY and CDR2 FYNNEI. The J segment lost 2 bases and the V segment lost 7 bases, leaving 11 bases of the junction unmatched. CDR3 sequence (DNA): TGTGCCAGCATCCCGGGGCGGGGGGCGATCACAGATACGCAGTATTTT. Protein: CASIPGRGAITDTQYF.

This chain connects TRBV3-1 (or the pseudogene TRBV3-2) to TRBJ2-7, with D perhaps TRBD1 (6 bases). V gave up 4 bases and J gave up 4 bases, with 17 bases separating them. CDR1 LGHDT and CDR2 YNNKEL come from the germline V gene (reference sequence). The CDR3 length is 15 residues. CDR3 sequence reads: CASSLGQPGLYEQYF. CDR3 DNA: TGTGCCAGCAGCCTAGGACAGCCGGGGCTATACGAGCAGTACTTC.

The J gene is TRBJ1-3, the V gene TRBV9; 7 bases map to TRBD1. The CDR3 length is 15 residues. With V trimmed by 5 bases and J by 2 bases, 7 bases remained unmatched. Germline V CDR1 and CDR2: SGDLS, YYNGEE. The CDR3 loop reads CASSNRGSAGNTIYF. The CDR3 DNA sequence: TGTGCCAGCAGTAACAGGGGCAGCGCTGGAAACACCATATATTTT.

V and J are TRBV10-3 and TRBJ1-1; possibly TRBD1 for D (5 bases). Germline V gives CDR1 ENHRY, CDR2 SYGVKD. V shed 10 bases and J shed 1 base, with 22 bases lying between them. This CDR3 contains 16 residues. Written as DNA, the CDR3 is TGTGCCACCGAGGCTGCGGGGGGAGAGAGGAACACTGAAGCTTTCTTT. The encoded protein is CATEAAGGERNTEAFF.

The rearrangement links TRBV29-1 to TRBJ2-5; possibly TRBD1 for D (5 bases). CDR3 size: 13 residues. Germline loops: CDR1 SQVTM, CDR2 ANQGSEA. With 1 base removed from V and 3 bases from J, the gap between germline ends came to 9 bases. CDR3 region: CSVEGRAKETQYF. Here the CDR3 DNA reads TGCAGCGTTGAAGGCAGGGCCAAAGAGACCCAGTACTTC. Combining the CDR3 with reference TRBV29-1 and TRBJ2-5 gives the whole variable domain SAVISQKPSRDICQRGTSLTIQCQVDSQVTMMFWYRQQPGQSLTLIATANQGSEATYESGFVIDKFPISRPNLTFSTLTVSNMSPEDSSIYLCSVEGRAKETQYFGPGTRLLVL.

V usage is TRBV6-5 and J usage is TRBJ2-7; 9 positions match TRBD2. The CDR3 totals 16 residues. CDR1 MNHEY and CDR2 SVGAGI come from the germline V gene. The V gene end was trimmed by 0 bases and the J gene end by 4 bases; junction bases not matched to a gene: 7. CDR3 region: CASSYSAGGYKYEQYF. The CDR3 DNA follows: TGTGCCAGCAGTTACTCGGCGGGGGGGTATAAGTACGAGCAGTACTTC.

The J gene is TRBJ1-5, the V gene TRBV19; D is undetermined. Germline loops: CDR1 LNHDA, CDR2 SQIVND (reference sequence). The CDR3 has 13 amino acids. Between the trimmed V and J ends, which lost 6 bases and 4 bases, there was a span of 10 bases. CDR3 DNA: TGTGCCAGTAGGGAACAGATTAATCAGCCCCAGCATTTT. The encoded protein is CASREQINQPQHF.

V is TRBV29-1 and J is TRBJ1-4; D is perhaps TRBD1 (5 bases). The CDR3 runs 15 residues. CDR1 is SQVTM and CDR2 is ANQGSEA in the germline V gene. V lost 5 bases and J lost 0, with 13 bases in between. As DNA, the CDR3 is TGCAGCGTTACGGGCGACAGCGCAACTAATGAAAAACTGTTTTTT. The encoded protein is CSVTGDSATNEKLFF. The entire variable domain, with the rest obtained from reference TRBV29-1 and TRBJ1-4, is as follows: SAVISQKPSRDICQRGTSLTIQCQVDSQVTMMFWYRQQPGQSLTLIATANQGSEATYESGFVIDKFPISRPNLTFSTLTVSNMSPEDSSIYLCSVTGDSATNEKLFFGSGTQLSVL.